This T cell receptor (beta chain) emerged from a study of low-dose radiotherapy and immunotherapy resistance in tumors. Covering alpha and beta chains, TRAV- and TRBV-specific primers were used for the first-strand cDNA. Both a constant-region primer and a V-primer adapter served to amplify TCRs across roughly 20 PCR cycles. TCRdb processed the reads anew with MiXCR; each CDR3 protein has one entry. Here the sample spans nearly 60,000 distinct CDR3 sequences, under 30% being singletons. This clonotype has a handful of counts. This is likely an artifact of a read error, given a far larger clone one base away. Documented time point: after trial treatment. Treatment indicated: LDRT plus nivolumab, ipilimumab, low-dose cyclophosphamide and aspirin (RACIN trial). The donors' treatment consisted of nivolumab, ipilimumab, aspirin, low-dose cyclophosphamide and low-dose radiotherapy. Sequences were derived from PBMCs, sampled after low-dose radiotherapy plus immunotherapy. This TCR was sampled from a male donor with prostate cancer.

The CDR3 nucleotides are TGTGCCATACGTTATGGGGGCGCTGAGCAGTACTTC. This sequence encodes CAIRYGGAEQYF. The V gene is TRBV28, the J gene TRBJ2-5, with D perhaps TRBD1 (6 bases). This CDR3 has 12 residues. Per germline, CDR1 MDHEN and CDR2 SYDVKM. V shed 10 bases and J shed 11 bases, with 20 bases lying between them.